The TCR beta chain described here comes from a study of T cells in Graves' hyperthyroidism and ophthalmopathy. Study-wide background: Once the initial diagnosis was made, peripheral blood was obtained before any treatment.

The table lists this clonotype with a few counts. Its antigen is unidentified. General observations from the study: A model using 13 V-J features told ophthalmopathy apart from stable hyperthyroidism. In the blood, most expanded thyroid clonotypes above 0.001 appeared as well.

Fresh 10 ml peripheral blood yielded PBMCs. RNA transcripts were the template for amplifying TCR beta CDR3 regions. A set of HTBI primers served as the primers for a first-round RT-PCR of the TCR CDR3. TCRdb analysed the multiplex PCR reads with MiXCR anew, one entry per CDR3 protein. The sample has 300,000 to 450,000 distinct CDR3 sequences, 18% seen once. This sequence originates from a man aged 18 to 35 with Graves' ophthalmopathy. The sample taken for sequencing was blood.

As DNA, the CDR3 is TGTGCCAGCAGTCCGGCGACAGGGCACTGGGACCTGGCCAATGGCTACACCTTC. Residues: CASSPATGHWDLANGYTF. The chain carries TRBV7-9 and TRBJ1-2; 7 bases match TRBD1. This CDR3 region has 18 residues. Germline CDR1 is SEHNR and CDR2 is FQNEAQ (reference sequence). Trimming at V came to 6 bases and at J to 6 bases, leaving 22 bases not matched to a gene.